The next 29 T cell receptor beta chains were all read from a single sample in a study of CD8+ T cells in alopecia areata. RNA was isolated and reverse transcribed to cDNA, the sequencing template. Some clones are missing from TCRdb's copy, which holds only in-frame ones; the method was immunoSEQ multiplex PCR. The data show some 130,000 clones, around 49% seen once. This sample comprised CD8+ T cells sorted from blood, obtained at week 0. The origin of the receptors is a human donor with alopecia areata.

The chain has TRBV19 and TRBJ1-5; TRBD1 matches 9 bases. J was trimmed by 5 bases and V by 4 bases; bases with no gene match: 15. Germline CDR1 LNHDA, CDR2 SQIVND (reference sequence). The length of the CDR3 is 18 residues. CDR3 loop: CASSRRDRAVSPDQPQHF. CDR3 DNA: TGTGCCAGTAGTAGAAGGGACAGGGCAGTTTCTCCCGATCAGCCCCAGCATTTT.

The chain couples TRBV13 to TRBJ2-3; 7 bases align to TRBD2. The CDR3 spans 15 residues. The junction had 7 bases not matched to a gene; V was cut back by 1 base and J by 6 bases. Germline CDR1 and CDR2: PRHDT and FYEKMQ (reference sequence). The CDR3 DNA reads as TGTGCCAGCAGCTTAGAAGGGGAGGGATTCGATACGCAGTATTTT. It encodes CASSLEGEGFDTQYF. The whole variable domain, filled in from reference TRBV13 and TRBJ2-3, reads AAGVIQSPRHLIKEKRETATLKCYPIPRHDTVYWYQQGPGQDPQFLISFYEKMQSDKGSIPDRFSAQQFSDYHSELNMSSLELGDSALYFCASSLEGEGFDTQYFGPGTRLTVL.

V is TRBV29-1 and J is TRBJ1-1; D gene unclear. The CDR3 has 15 residues. Trimming took off 4 bases at V and 3 bases at J, with 18 bases between the two ends. The germline V gene has CDR1 SQVTM and CDR2 ANQGSEA. The CDR3 nucleotides are TGCAGCGTTGTAGGGCCGGTCACTTCGTACACTGAAGCTTTCTTT. Protein sequence: CSVVGPVTSYTEAFF.

The CDR3 nucleotides read TGTGCCAGCAGCCTACAGGGGGTCGACACTGAAGCTTTCTTT. Its translation is CASSLQGVDTEAFF. This rearrangement joins TRBV14 to TRBJ1-1, with 8 positions matching TRBD1. Germline assignment: CDR1 SGHDN and CDR2 FVKESK. V was clipped by 4 bases and J by 3 bases; unmatched bases: 4. The CDR3 extends over 14 amino acids.

In this sample, this clone turned up once. The chain carries TRBV6-4 and TRBJ1-5; 7 bases align to TRBD1. Trimming at V came to 0 bases and at J to 0 bases, leaving 8 bases not matched to a gene. CDR1 and CDR2 from the germline V gene are MRHNA and SNTAGT. The CDR3 runs to 18 residues. The CDR3 spells CASSDSSGQLNSNQPQHF. CDR3 DNA: TGTGCCAGCAGTGACTCTTCGGGACAGCTTAATAGCAATCAGCCCCAGCATTTT.

The sample holds a few counts of this clone. The chain carries TRBV19 and TRBJ1-3; weak D call: TRBD1 (5 bases). The V end was cut by 3 bases, the J end by 6 bases, with 12 bases between. This CDR3 has 14 residues. Germline assignment: CDR1 LNHDA and CDR2 SQIVND (reference sequence). CDR3 region: CASSIQGTKNTIYF. Here the CDR3 DNA reads TGTGCCAGTAGTATCCAGGGTACGAAAAACACCATATATTTT. The variable domain in full, with the rest retrieved from reference TRBV19 and TRBJ1-3, is DGGITQSPKYLFRKEGQNVTLSCEQNLNHDAMYWYRQDPGQGLRLIYYSQIVNDFQKGDIAEGYSVSREKKESFPLTVTSAQKNPTAFYLCASSIQGTKNTIYFGEGSWLTVV.

The gene calls are TRBV18 and TRBJ2-7; maybe TRBD1 (5 bases). The CDR3 contains 13 residues. Germline-derived CDR1 and CDR2 are KGHSH and LQKENI. Trimming removed 6 bases at V and 4 bases at J, with 13 bases between. The CDR3 DNA reads as TGTGCCAGCTCCGGTCCCGACAGTTACGAGCAGTACTTC. This codes for CASSGPDSYEQYF. The complete variable domain, with remaining parts taken from reference TRBV18 and TRBJ2-7, reads NAGVMQNPRHLVRRRGQEARLRCSPMKGHSHVYWYRQLPEEGLKFMVYLQKENIIDESGMPKERFSAEFPKEGPSILRIQQVVRGDSAAYFCASSGPDSYEQYFGPGTRLTVT.

The V and J genes are TRBV4-1 and TRBJ1-1; tentative D call: TRBD1 (6 bases). The germline V gene encodes CDR1 MGHRA and CDR2 YSYEKL. The ends were cut back, 3 bases at V and 5 bases at J, with 13 bases in the middle. CDR3 length: 14 residues. The CDR3 sequence: CASSHRGLETEAFF. CDR3 DNA sequence: TGCGCCAGCAGCCATAGGGGGTTGGAAACTGAAGCTTTCTTT.

This clone was picked up a small number of times. The chain employs TRBV28 and TRBJ2-7; D possibly matches TRBD1 or TRBD2 (5 bases each). Trimming took 4 bases from V and 4 from J, leaving 14 bases between them. The CDR3 has 14 residues. CDR1 is MDHEN, CDR2 SYDVKM, per germline. CDR3: CASSSDGEGYEQYF. The CDR3 coding sequence is TGTGCCAGCAGTTCGGACGGTGAGGGGTACGAGCAGTACTTC.

This clone was observed a few times. This chain joins TRBV7-9 and TRBJ1-5; D remains unclear. V lost 1 base to trimming and J lost 2 bases, with 9 bases between them. The CDR3 loop spans 15 amino acids. Germline-derived CDR1 and CDR2 are SEHNR and FQNEAQ (reference sequence). DNA for the CDR3: TGTGCCAGCAGCTTAGATTGGGGTGGCAATCAGCCCCAGCATTTT. Translation gives CASSLDWGGNQPQHF.

The sample holds many counts of this clone. The J gene is TRBJ2-5, the V gene TRBV7-9; D perhaps matches TRBD2 (5 bases). This CDR3 is 15 amino acids long. Germline CDR1 is SEHNR and CDR2 is FQNEAQ (reference sequence). V lost 1 base and J lost 4, with 13 bases in between. The CDR3 DNA reads TGTGCCAGCAGCTTAGTTCCGGGGAGACGAGAGACCCAGTACTTC. Translated: CASSLVPGRRETQYF. Full variable domain (outside the CDR3, taken from reference TRBV7-9 and TRBJ2-5): DTGVSQNPRHKITKRGQNVTFRCDPISEHNRLYWYRQTLGQGPEFLTYFQNEAQLEKSRLLSDRFSAERPKGSFSTLEIQRTEQGDSAMYLCASSLVPGRRETQYFGPGTRLLVL.

The chain joins TRBV9 to TRBJ2-3; D may be TRBD2 (6 bases). Germline V gene lookup returns CDR1 SGDLS and CDR2 YYNGEE. V was cut by 3 bases and J by 2 bases, with 10 bases left in between. The CDR3 sequence is 14 residues long. This chain's CDR3 is CASSAGLYTDTQYF. In DNA, the CDR3 is TGTGCCAGCAGCGCGGGACTTTACACAGATACGCAGTATTTT.

This chain links TRBV4-1 with TRBJ2-7, with 9 bases identical to TRBD2. Germline V lookup: CDR1 MGHRA, CDR2 YSYEKL. The CDR3 sequence is 17 residues long. Unmatched junction bases numbered 10, after V lost 3 bases and J lost 1 base. The CDR3 DNA reads as TGCGCCAGCAGCCAGACCCCTAGCGGGGCCCTTTCCTACGAGCAGTACTTC. Its protein product is CASSQTPSGALSYEQYF.

This chain uses TRBV29-1 with TRBJ2-7; D may be TRBD2 (6 bases). The V end was cut by 1 base, the J end by 2 bases, with 9 bases between. The CDR3 covers 13 residues. In germline, CDR1 is SQVTM, CDR2 ANQGSEA. The CDR3 protein is CSVEGGETYEQYF. Written as DNA, the CDR3 is TGCAGCGTTGAAGGGGGGGAAACCTACGAGCAGTACTTC.

This rearrangement joins TRBV29-1 to TRBJ2-7; 11 positions agree with TRBD1. CDR1 and CDR2 (germline): SQVTM, ANQGSEA. Trimming cost V 4 bases and J 4 bases; bases outside gene matches: 6. This CDR3 has 14 amino acids. The CDR3: CSVVLDRGLYEQYF. The CDR3 coding sequence is TGCAGCGTTGTTTTGGACAGGGGGCTGTACGAGCAGTACTTC.

This clone has only a few counts. The rearrangement links TRBV6-5 to TRBJ1-6; D is uncertain. Germline CDR1 MNHEY, CDR2 SVGAGI. Between the trimmed V and J ends, which lost 6 bases and 16 bases, there was a span of 10 bases. The CDR3 covers 10 residues. The CDR3 region has the DNA TGTGCCAGCAGGGGAACGGGACTCCACTTT. Translation gives CASRGTGLHF.

V usage is TRBV6-5 and J usage is TRBJ1-2; D is perhaps TRBD1 (5 bases). CDR3 length: 13 amino acids. V was pared by 0 bases and J by 8 bases, with 10 bases between. Germline CDR1 and CDR2: MNHEY and SVGAGI. The CDR3 bases are TGTGCCAGCAGTTACTCGGGGACTGAGGGCTACACCTTC. Protein product: CASSYSGTEGYTF.

The rearrangement uses TRBV30 and TRBJ2-3; D is ambiguous. V was shortened by 0 bases and J by 4 bases, with 11 bases between the two germline ends. CDR3 size: 14 residues. In germline, CDR1 is GTSNPN, CDR2 SVGIG (reference sequence). Written as DNA, the CDR3 is TGTGCCTGGAGTGTCCTGACCATGTCAGATACGCAGTATTTT. As protein: CAWSVLTMSDTQYF.

This sequence joins TRBV4-2 and TRBJ1-2; TRBD1 matches at 8 bases. V trimming: 0 bases; J trimming: 4 bases; junction bases outside the gene matches: 7. The CDR3 consists of 16 residues. CDR1 is LGHNA, CDR2 YNFKEQ, per germline. CDR3: CASSQDLSRGPYGYTF. In DNA, the CDR3 is TGTGCCAGCAGCCAAGATCTCTCCAGGGGGCCCTATGGCTACACCTTC.

The chain carries TRBV7-9 and TRBJ2-7, with D perhaps TRBD1 (7 bases). Per germline, CDR1 SEHNR and CDR2 FQNEAQ (reference sequence). The V end lost 0 bases, the J end lost 1 base, and 10 bases lay between the germline ends. The CDR3 spans 15 residues. For the CDR3, the DNA is TGTGCCAGCAGCTTAGCGCCAGGGGGGTCCTACGAGCAGTACTTC. Translating it yields CASSLAPGGSYEQYF. Full variable domain (missing parts from reference TRBV7-9 and TRBJ2-7): DTGVSQNPRHKITKRGQNVTFRCDPISEHNRLYWYRQTLGQGPEFLTYFQNEAQLEKSRLLSDRFSAERPKGSFSTLEIQRTEQGDSAMYLCASSLAPGGSYEQYFGPGTRLTVT.

Notes on this clone: Other DNA sequences in this specimen translate into the identical CDR3. The rearrangement links TRBV11-2 to TRBJ2-2; D is ambiguous. Germline V gene lookup returns CDR1 SGHAT and CDR2 FQNNGV. The length of the CDR3 is 15 residues. Trimming left V 1 base short and J 5 bases short, with 11 bases between. DNA of the CDR3: TGTGCCAGCAGCTTAGTAGGCAGGCTGACCGGGGAGCTGTTTTTT. This sequence encodes CASSLVGRLTGELFF.

The rearrangement uses TRBV25-1 and TRBJ1-5, with D possibly matching TRBD1 (5 bases). Trimming pared 3 bases from V and 4 bases from J, leaving 19 bases between. Germline CDR1 MGHDK, CDR2 SYGVNS. This CDR3 spans 17 amino acids. CDR3 DNA: TGTGCCAGCAGTGACCAGGGATTAGCGATAGTTAATCAGCCCCAGCATTTT. Translation gives CASSDQGLAIVNQPQHF. The whole variable domain, remainder taken from reference TRBV25-1 and TRBJ1-5, is EADIYQTPRYLVIGTGKKITLECSQTMGHDKMYWYQQDPGMELHLIHYSYGVNSTEKGDLSSESTVSRIRTEHFPLTLESARPSHTSQYLCASSDQGLAIVNQPQHFGDGTRLSIL.

The V gene is TRBV13, the J gene TRBJ1-4; no clear D. There are 14 residues in the CDR3. V was shortened by 8 bases and J by 5 bases, with 15 bases between the two germline ends. The germline V gene encodes CDR1 PRHDT and CDR2 FYEKMQ (reference sequence). CDR3 amino acids: CASSERYRNEKLFF. In nucleotides, the CDR3 is TGTGCCAGCTCTGAGAGGTACAGAAATGAAAAACTGTTTTTT.

This clone has a handful of counts. The CDR3 DNA follows: TGTGCCAGTAGTATGGCAGGACAGGACGCTGGGGCCAACGTCCTGACTTTC. Amino acids: CASSMAGQDAGANVLTF. This chain connects TRBV19 to TRBJ2-6; 7 positions agree with TRBD1. V gave up 3 bases and J gave up 2 bases; unmatched junction bases: 7. CDR3 length equals 17 residues. Germline V gene data show CDR1 as LNHDA and CDR2 as SQIVND (reference sequence). Filled out from reference TRBV19 and TRBJ2-6, the complete variable domain reads DGGITQSPKYLFRKEGQNVTLSCEQNLNHDAMYWYRQDPGQGLRLIYYSQIVNDFQKGDIAEGYSVSREKKESFPLTVTSAQKNPTAFYLCASSMAGQDAGANVLTFGAGSRLTVL.

The chain couples TRBV4-3 to TRBJ2-1; D is possibly TRBD2 (7 bases). Germline V gene sequence: CDR1 LGHNA, CDR2 YSLEER. This CDR3 spans 14 amino acids. Trimming stripped 4 bases from V and 3 bases from J, with 10 bases between. The DNA for the CDR3 is TGCGCCAGCAGCCGAGGGGGGGACTACAATGAGCAGTTCTTC. The encoded protein is CASSRGGDYNEQFF.

This clone was seen only a few times. The genes are TRBV9 and TRBJ1-1, with no clear D. Germline CDR1 and CDR2: SGDLS and YYNGEE. This CDR3 comprises 13 residues. Between the trimmed V and J ends, which lost 3 bases and 1 base, there was a span of 7 bases. The chain's CDR3 is CASSGLGNTEAFF. The CDR3 DNA reads as TGTGCCAGCAGCGGCTTGGGGAACACTGAAGCTTTCTTT.

This clone was recorded a few times. The genes are TRBV29-1 and TRBJ1-1; D gene uncertain. The CDR3 sequence is 12 residues long. Germline CDR1 is SQVTM and CDR2 is ANQGSEA. Trimming removed 7 bases at V and 0 bases at J, with 9 bases between. This CDR3 reads CSAREMNTEAFF. CDR3 DNA sequence: TGCAGCGCCCGGGAAATGAACACTGAAGCTTTCTTT.

This clone came up a few times. The same CDR3 also results from other DNA sequences found in this sample. The genes are TRBV29-1 and TRBJ1-1; unclear D gene. The CDR3 is 12 residues long. Germline V gene data show CDR1 as SQVTM and CDR2 as ANQGSEA. Trimming removed 5 bases from V and 8 bases from J, with 15 bases in between. The CDR3 DNA is TGCAGCGTTCTCGTGACGGGCCGGGAAGCTTTCTTT. Amino acids: CSVLVTGREAFF.

This chain links TRBV29-1 with TRBJ2-2; D ambiguous. Germline assignment: CDR1 SQVTM and CDR2 ANQGSEA. The V end lost 5 bases, the J end lost 3 bases, and 10 bases lay between the germline ends. The CDR3 consists of 13 residues. CDR3 region: CSVWQPDTGELFF. The CDR3 region has the DNA TGCAGCGTTTGGCAACCCGACACCGGGGAGCTGTTTTTT.